This TCR beta chain was captured in a study of blood T cell repertoires in COVID-19. Study-level information: Specimens from acute and convalescent COVID-19 originated in the United States, Italy and Spain. PBMCs, B-cell-depleted T cells, or T cells provided the cDNA or gDNA that made up the material.

CDR3 length: 15 residues. The germline CDR1 and CDR2 sequences are KGHSH and LQKENI. V was clipped by 2 bases and J by 8 bases; unmatched bases: 3. Under the authors' procedure: The assay estimated nucleated cells by amplifying reference gene primers. Measured with immunoSEQ multiplex PCR; TCRdb has only the in-frame clones, and not every one. V, J and clone size were drawn from that table, and D and trimming were deduced from the DNA. The sample records about 270,000 clones, approximately 81% being singletons. There are a few counts of this clone. The receptor's source is a woman between 18 and 29 years old with acute or convalescent COVID-19. The V call is TRBV18, the J call TRBJ2-1; 13 bases align to TRBD2. The specimen sequenced was peripheral blood. The CDR3 coding sequence is TGTGCCAGCTCACCAGGACTAGCGGGAGATCATGAGCAGTTCTTC. Protein: CASSPGLAGDHEQFF.